Following are 12 T cell receptor beta chains from one sample sequenced in a study of OX40 agonist ivuxolimab in advanced cancers. Sequencing was performed with immunoSEQ multiplex PCR; in TCRdb, only in-frame clones are kept and a portion is missing. The table lists some 60,000 clones, approximately 94% of them singletons. The material was CD4+ or CD8+ T cells sorted from blood, obtained in a trial of the OX40 agonist ivuxolimab. These receptors all stem from an adult with an advanced solid tumor such as melanoma, head and neck, liver or kidney cancer.

The CDR3 is CASREDWYLQETQYF. CDR3 bases: TGTGCCAGCAGAGAGGACTGGTACCTCCAAGAGACCCAGTACTTC. V usage is TRBV28 and J usage is TRBJ2-5; a weak D match, TRBD2 (5 bases). Germline CDR1 MDHEN, CDR2 SYDVKM. The CDR3 runs 15 residues. Trimming left V 6 bases short and J 1 base short, with 15 bases between.

This chain uses TRBV29-1 with TRBJ2-1; the match to TRBD2 covers 14 bases. The CDR3 has 13 amino acids. The ends lost 7 bases at V and 11 bases at J; junction bases unmatched: 7. In germline, CDR1 is SQVTM, CDR2 ANQGSEA. The CDR3 loop is CSGAGTSGRKQFF. As DNA, the CDR3 is TGCAGCGGAGCCGGGACTAGCGGGAGAAAGCAGTTCTTC.

This clone came up once. The chain couples TRBV6-5 to TRBJ2-1, with TRBD1 matching 8 bases. Looked up from germline, CDR1 is MNHEY and CDR2 is SVGAGI. There are 14 residues in the CDR3. V shed 6 bases and J 0 bases; nucleotides not matched to a gene: 1. This CDR3 is CASRGQGSYNEQFF. CDR3 coding DNA: TGTGCCAGCAGAGGACAGGGCTCCTACAATGAGCAGTTCTTC.

The chain has TRBV7-2 and TRBJ2-7, with D unresolved. Between the trimmed V and J ends, which lost 1 base and 7 bases, there was a span of 11 bases. CDR3 length: 13 amino acids. CDR1 and CDR2 (germline): SGHTA, FQGNSA. This chain's CDR3 is CASSLGPSFEQYF. CDR3 in DNA: TGTGCCAGCAGCTTAGGACCGAGTTTTGAGCAGTACTTC.

The V call is TRBV18, the J call TRBJ2-7; D remains unclear. This CDR3 region has 18 residues. Germline CDR1 KGHSH, CDR2 LQKENI. The V end was cut by 2 bases, the J end by 3 bases, with 23 bases between. In nucleotides, the CDR3 is TGTGCCAGCTCACCAGAAGGTGGGCAGAGGACCCCACTCTACGAGCAGTACTTC. Translating it yields CASSPEGGQRTPLYEQYF.

The genes are TRBV27 and TRBJ1-2; 9 nucleotides line up with TRBD1. CDR3 length: 16 residues. The ends lost 5 bases at V and 1 base at J; junction bases unmatched: 8. Germline loops: CDR1 MNHEY, CDR2 SMNVEV (reference sequence). CDR3: CASSPGTGRYNYGYTF. Here the CDR3 DNA reads TGTGCCAGCAGTCCCGGGACAGGGAGATATAACTATGGCTACACCTTC.

This clone came up once. The chain combines TRBV23-1 with TRBJ1-5; a possible D gene is TRBD1 (5 bases). TRBV23-1 is identified as an open reading frame with a role that is uncertain. The CDR3 is made up of 15 amino acids. The V gene lost 7 bases and the J gene lost 0 bases, with 13 bases spanning the gap. CDR3 loop: CASTMGRHSNQPQHF. The CDR3 nucleotides are TGCGCCAGCACCATGGGGCGTCATAGCAATCAGCCCCAGCATTTT.

This clone was observed once. The chain joins TRBV27 to TRBJ1-2; TRBD1 is a possible D gene (6 bases). V lost 5 bases and J lost 8, with 12 bases in between. The CDR3 has 12 residues. The germline V gene has CDR1 MNHEY and CDR2 SMNVEV (reference sequence). This chain's CDR3 is CASSEDRIGYTF. The DNA of the CDR3 is TGTGCCAGCAGTGAAGACAGGATAGGCTACACCTTC.

The V call is TRBV4-2, the J call TRBJ1-4, with 9 bases lining up with TRBD1. Per the germline V gene, CDR1 is LGHNA and CDR2 is YNFKEQ. J gave up 2 bases and V 0 bases, and 19 bases lay outside the gene matches. The CDR3 spans 22 residues. CDR3 DNA: TGTGCCAGCAGCCAAGAGGAAGCTTTTTTTACAGGGGGCGCAGCCACTAATGAAAAACTGTTTTTT. Translated: CASSQEEAFFTGGAATNEKLFF.

The rearrangement joins TRBV9 to TRBJ2-2; D might be TRBD2 (5 bases). This CDR3 is 15 amino acids long. Per germline, CDR1 SGDLS and CDR2 YYNGEE. V lost 0 bases and J lost 6, with 12 bases in between. CDR3 bases: TGTGCCAGCAGCGTAGGAGGGTCACCATCCGGGGAGCTGTTTTTT. Translated: CASSVGGSPSGELFF.

This clone was detected only once. The chain links TRBV5-1 to TRBJ1-1; D might be TRBD1 (6 bases). The CDR3 has 17 amino acids. The V gene's germline CDR1 is SGHRS and CDR2 YFSETQ. V shed 4 bases and J shed 0 bases, with 19 bases lying between them. The CDR3 nucleotides read TGCGCCAGCAGCCGGCAGGGGCCGCACCACATGAACACTGAAGCTTTCTTT. The encoded protein is CASSRQGPHHMNTEAFF.

V gene TRBV27 combines with J gene TRBJ2-7; 7 nucleotides match TRBD2. J gave up 7 bases and V 5 bases, and 11 bases lay outside the gene matches. Germline V gene lookup returns CDR1 MNHEY and CDR2 SMNVEV (reference sequence). The CDR3 loop spans 14 amino acids. The CDR3 protein is CASSMTERGGEQYF. CDR3 nucleotide sequence: TGTGCCAGCAGTATGACTGAGCGGGGTGGGGAGCAGTACTTC.